These 30 T cell receptor beta chains came from one sample sequenced in a study of cytomegalovirus exposure and HLA in healthy donors (dated by TCRdb to the late 2010s). Libraries were made using the immunoSEQ multiplex PCR assay. TCRdb took over this immuneACCESS table, retaining in-frame rearrangements with V and J assigned. Such tables are incomplete; in checked studies, under half of the missing clones stem from an unresolved V gene, and the remainder is unexplained. The sample includes roughly 200,000 clones, with about nine tenths observed a single time. The leading ten clones occupy 6% to 8.5% of the sample. The sample was PBMCs. These receptors were collected from a man aged 25 to 40 in good health and CMV-seropositive.

V is TRBV27 and J is TRBJ2-2, with a weak D call TRBD2 (6 bases). Between the trimmed V and J ends, which lost 2 bases and 3 bases, there was a span of 16 bases. The CDR3 has 17 residues. The germline gives CDR1 MNHEY, CDR2 SMNVEV (reference sequence). CDR3 sequence reads: CASSLVFFGSYTGELFF. DNA of the CDR3: TGTGCCAGCAGTTTAGTCTTCTTCGGGAGTTACACCGGGGAGCTGTTTTTT.

This clone was seen once. The chain employs TRBV6-1 and TRBJ2-2, with TRBD2 matching over 8 bases. The CDR3 covers 16 residues. Unmatched junction bases numbered 0, after V lost 0 bases and J lost 0 bases. Germline loops: CDR1 MNHNS, CDR2 SASEGT. Here the CDR3 DNA reads TGTGCCAGCAGTGAAGCCGGGGGGGCGAACACCGGGGAGCTGTTTTTT. This codes for CASSEAGGANTGELFF.

The chain has TRBV6-5 and TRBJ2-7, with D possibly matching TRBD2 (5 bases). Trimming left V 2 bases short and J 1 base short, with 12 bases between. Germline CDR1 is MNHEY and CDR2 is SVGAGI. CDR3 size: 15 residues. The CDR3 DNA reads as TGTGCCAGCAGTTACAGAGGACTCCCATCCTACGAGCAGTACTTC. This gives the protein CASSYRGLPSYEQYF.

The V call is TRBV11-3, the J call TRBJ2-5, with unresolved D. V lost 5 bases and J 5 bases, leaving 9 bases between the germline ends. From germline, CDR1 is SGHNT and CDR2 YENEEA. The length of the CDR3 is 12 residues. The CDR3 DNA sequence: TGTGCCAGCAGCCTTACCCTGGAGACCCAGTACTTC. It yields the protein CASSLTLETQYF.

The chain carries TRBV19 and TRBJ1-1; D ambiguous. The V gene lost 1 base and the J gene lost 0 bases, with 21 bases spanning the gap. This CDR3 spans 19 amino acids. The germline V gene has CDR1 LNHDA and CDR2 SQIVND (reference sequence). The CDR3, as DNA: TGTGCCAGTAGTATAGCGTTAAACACACTCGGAGTTTTGAACACTGAAGCTTTCTTT. This sequence encodes CASSIALNTLGVLNTEAFF.

The chain has TRBV6-5 and TRBJ1-2; D is undetermined. Germline V gene lookup returns CDR1 MNHEY and CDR2 SVGAGI. V was trimmed by 5 bases and J by 8 bases, leaving 12 bases between them. This CDR3 spans 12 amino acids. The CDR3 nucleotides are TGTGCCAGCAGTATGGGATTTGGAGGCTACACCTTC. Its protein is CASSMGFGGYTF.

The chain has TRBV5-1 and TRBJ2-2; the D gene is possibly TRBD1 (6 bases). The CDR3 length is 15 residues. In germline, CDR1 is SGHRS, CDR2 YFSETQ. V shed 4 bases and J shed 10 bases, with 20 bases lying between them. CDR3 DNA sequence: TGCGCCAGCAGCCTAATAGACAGGTCCGTTGCGGAGCTGTTTTTT. Its protein product is CASSLIDRSVAELFF.

The chain links TRBV13 to TRBJ1-5; D gene ambiguous. The CDR3 runs to 14 residues. Trimming took off 5 bases at V and 1 base at J, with 9 bases between the two ends. CDR1 is PRHDT, CDR2 FYEKMQ, per germline (reference sequence). CDR3 in amino acids: CASSRDRSNQPQHF. The CDR3 DNA reads TGTGCCAGCAGCCGGGATCGGAGCAATCAGCCCCAGCATTTT.

This sequence joins TRBV29-1 and TRBJ1-3; D uncertain. In germline, CDR1 is SQVTM, CDR2 ANQGSEA. This CDR3 region has 12 residues. Trimming shortened V by 7 bases and J by 1 base, and 8 bases separated the two germline ends. The CDR3 DNA reads as TGCAGCGCTTTTACGTCTGGAAACACCATATATTTT. Translating it yields CSAFTSGNTIYF.

V gene TRBV2 combines with J gene TRBJ2-1; D gene unclear. Deletions cut 3 bases from V and 8 bases from J, with 8 bases between. The V gene's germline CDR1 is SNHLY and CDR2 FYNNEI. The CDR3 is made up of 12 amino acids. The CDR3 loop reads CASSDNGYEQFF. CDR3 in DNA: TGTGCCAGCAGTGACAACGGGTATGAGCAGTTCTTC. The full variable domain, in which reference TRBV2 and TRBJ2-1 provide the parts outside the CDR3, is EPEVTQTPSHQVTQMGQEVILRCVPISNHLYFYWYRQILGQKVEFLVSFYNNEISEKSEIFDDQFSVERPDGSNFTLKIRSTKLEDSAMYFCASSDNGYEQFFGPGTRLTVL.

This chain links TRBV6-5 with TRBJ2-5; the D gene could be TRBD1 or TRBD2 (5 bases each). This CDR3 region has 15 residues. Germline CDR1 MNHEY, CDR2 SVGAGI. Trimming cost V 4 bases and J 2 bases, with 14 bases left between them. The CDR3 here is CASSFGTAEQETQYF. The CDR3 DNA reads TGTGCCAGCAGTTTCGGGACGGCAGAACAAGAGACCCAGTACTTC.

This sequence joins TRBV9 and TRBJ1-6; no definite D call. Trimming removed 3 bases at V and 2 bases at J, with 6 bases between. Looked up from germline, CDR1 is SGDLS and CDR2 is YYNGEE. The CDR3 is 14 residues long. This CDR3 reads CASSAGPYNSPLHF. For the CDR3, the DNA is TGTGCCAGCAGCGCCGGTCCCTATAATTCACCCCTCCACTTT.

This chain uses TRBV11-2 with TRBJ1-2, with 7 bases fitting TRBD1. The germline V gene encodes CDR1 SGHAT and CDR2 FQNNGV. Germline trimming cut 7 bases from V and 7 bases from J; bases unmatched to any gene: 15. This CDR3 spans 15 amino acids. The CDR3 nucleotides are TGTGCCAGCACCGCCAAGGGACAGACCTTCGGTGGCTACACCTTC. Translated, it gives CASTAKGQTFGGYTF.

This sequence joins TRBV9 and TRBJ2-3, with 8 bases identical to TRBD2. J gave up 2 bases and V 0 bases, and 2 bases lay outside the gene matches. This CDR3 is 15 amino acids long. CDR1 SGDLS and CDR2 YYNGEE come from the germline V gene. In nucleotides, the CDR3 is TGTGCCAGCAGCGTAGCCGGGGGGGCCACAGATACGCAGTATTTT. Translation: CASSVAGGATDTQYF.

The chain carries TRBV7-2 and TRBJ2-7; TRBD2 agrees at 11 bases. The CDR3 sequence is 17 residues long. The ends lost 0 bases at V and 4 bases at J; junction bases unmatched: 8. Germline CDR1 and CDR2: SGHTA and FQGNSA. The CDR3: CASSLAYSGGASYEQYF. CDR3 in DNA: TGTGCCAGCAGCTTAGCGTATAGCGGGGGGGCTTCTTACGAGCAGTACTTC. The full variable domain, its missing parts supplied by reference TRBV7-2 and TRBJ2-7, is GAGVSQSPSNKVTEKGKDVELRCDPISGHTALYWYRQSLGQGLEFLIYFQGNSAPDKSGLPSDRFSAERTGGSVSTLTIQRTQQEDSAVYLCASSLAYSGGASYEQYFGPGTRLTVT.

The rearrangement joins TRBV9 to TRBJ2-7; D possibly corresponds to TRBD2 (6 bases). The germline V and J ends were trimmed by 4 bases and 1 base, with 9 bases remaining between them. CDR3 length: 13 residues. From germline, CDR1 is SGDLS and CDR2 YYNGEE. CDR3 nucleotide sequence: TGTGCCAGCAGCTTACGGGGGTCCTACGAGCAGTACTTC. This gives the protein CASSLRGSYEQYF.

V and J are TRBV11-2 and TRBJ2-7; D gene unclear. CDR3 size: 15 residues. The V and J ends lost 0 bases and 2 bases respectively, with 11 bases between them. The germline V gene has CDR1 SGHAT and CDR2 FQNNGV. CDR3 coding DNA: TGTGCCAGCAGCTTAGATAGGGTATCGCCCTACGAGCAGTACTTC. Its protein product is CASSLDRVSPYEQYF.

V gene TRBV28 combines with J gene TRBJ2-7, with 8 positions matching TRBD1. The ends lost 8 bases at V and 2 bases at J; junction bases unmatched: 8. Germline V CDR1 and CDR2: MDHEN, SYDVKM. The CDR3 is 14 amino acids. The CDR3 spells CASFDRGRTYEQYF. CDR3 bases: TGTGCCAGCTTTGACAGGGGCCGCACCTACGAGCAGTACTTC.

This chain joins TRBV5-1 and TRBJ1-3; D is unclear. CDR1 and CDR2 (germline): SGHRS, YFSETQ. Trimming left V 2 bases short and J 0 bases short, with 9 bases between. The CDR3 runs 15 residues. DNA of the CDR3: TGCGCCAGCAGCTTCGAGGCCAACTCTGGAAACACCATATATTTT. Translated, it gives CASSFEANSGNTIYF.

The CDR3 loop is CASSLEPSGYNEQFF. CDR3 sequence (DNA): TGTGCCAGCAGCTTAGAACCTAGCGGATACAATGAGCAGTTCTTC. V is TRBV7-2 and J is TRBJ2-1, with 7 bases aligning to TRBD2. The germline V gene has CDR1 SGHTA and CDR2 FQGNSA. The ends lost 1 base at V and 4 bases at J; junction bases unmatched: 4. This CDR3 is 15 amino acids long.

This clone was observed once. The J gene is TRBJ2-5, the V gene TRBV7-9; no definite D call. Germline values: CDR1 SEHNR, CDR2 FQNEAQ (reference sequence). This CDR3 is 15 amino acids long. Trimming took 3 bases from V and 4 from J, leaving 15 bases between them. In DNA form, the CDR3 reads TGTGCCAGCAGCTTGACCCAACACTCCTTAGAGACCCAGTACTTC. As protein: CASSLTQHSLETQYF.

The chain combines TRBV5-1 with TRBJ2-5, with D perhaps matching TRBD2 (5 bases). The V end was cut by 2 bases, the J end by 0 bases, with 11 bases between. The CDR3 has 15 amino acids. Germline CDR1 SGHRS, CDR2 YFSETQ. CDR3 residues: CASSLAATNQETQYF. CDR3 bases: TGCGCCAGCAGCTTAGCGGCGACGAACCAAGAGACCCAGTACTTC.

V usage is TRBV7-2 and J usage is TRBJ1-2; D uncertain. V was shortened by 2 bases and J by 4 bases, with 8 bases between the two germline ends. Germline values: CDR1 SGHTA, CDR2 FQGNSA. The CDR3 is 13 amino acids. The CDR3 sequence: CASSLSRFYGYTF. For the CDR3, the DNA is TGTGCCAGCAGCTTATCACGGTTCTATGGCTACACCTTC.

The CDR3 region is CASSYWGAELNEQFF. CDR3 sequence (DNA): TGTGCCAGCAGTTACTGGGGGGCCGAGCTCAATGAGCAGTTCTTC. The genes are TRBV6-5 and TRBJ2-1; D assignment may be TRBD1 or TRBD2 (6 bases each). The CDR3 consists of 15 residues. The germline V and J ends were trimmed by 1 base and 6 bases, with 13 bases remaining between them. The germline V gene encodes CDR1 MNHEY and CDR2 SVGAGI.

This chain connects TRBV4-1 to TRBJ2-7, with TRBD1 matching 10 bases. Germline trimming cut 3 bases from V and 3 bases from J; bases unmatched to any gene: 2. This CDR3 has 14 amino acids. The V gene's germline CDR1 is MGHRA and CDR2 YSYEKL. In DNA, the CDR3 is TGCGCCAGCAGCCAGGGGGACAGGGGCTACGAGCAGTACTTC. Encoded protein: CASSQGDRGYEQYF.

V usage is TRBV7-2 and J usage is TRBJ2-7; D could derive from TRBD1 or TRBD2 (5 bases each). The CDR3 has 15 amino acids. Deletions cut 4 bases from V and 2 bases from J, with 15 bases between. The germline V gene encodes CDR1 SGHTA and CDR2 FQGNSA. The CDR3 protein is CASSSRDRTTYEQYF. The CDR3 DNA follows: TGTGCCAGCAGCTCCAGGGACCGCACGACCTACGAGCAGTACTTC.

This clone was seen a handful of times. The chain links TRBV7-9 to TRBJ2-5; the match to TRBD2 covers 10 bases. The CDR3 has 16 residues. Germline V gene lookup returns CDR1 SEHNR and CDR2 FQNEAQ (reference sequence). V trimming: 0 bases; J trimming: 4 bases; junction bases outside the gene matches: 5. This chain's CDR3 is CASSLAPSGRVETQYF. CDR3 DNA: TGTGCCAGCAGCTTAGCCCCTAGCGGGAGAGTAGAGACCCAGTACTTC.

CDR3 amino acids: CASSPSIGPITEAFF. The CDR3 DNA reads TGTGCCAGCAGCCCCTCCATAGGCCCCATCACTGAAGCTTTCTTT. The V call is TRBV28, the J call TRBJ1-1; no definite D call. CDR1 MDHEN and CDR2 SYDVKM come from the germline V gene. This CDR3 is 15 amino acids long. V was pared by 6 bases and J by 4 bases, with 18 bases between.

The genes are TRBV9 and TRBJ1-1; D not certain. From germline, CDR1 is SGDLS and CDR2 YYNGEE. This CDR3 spans 14 amino acids. Trimming stripped 4 bases from V and 6 bases from J, with 16 bases between. CDR3 protein: CASSPASGSSEAFF. CDR3 DNA sequence: TGTGCCAGCAGCCCAGCGTCGGGTTCCTCTGAAGCTTTCTTT.

The chain combines TRBV19 with TRBJ2-7; 8 positions match TRBD1. J gave up 6 bases and V 5 bases, and 6 bases lay outside the gene matches. CDR3 length equals 13 residues. CDR1 and CDR2 (germline): LNHDA, SQIVND (reference sequence). The CDR3 sequence is CASSPGQVGEQYF. The CDR3 region has the DNA TGTGCCAGTAGTCCGGGACAGGTCGGCGAGCAGTACTTC.